This T cell receptor beta chain was sequenced in a study of blood T cells in healthy people across ages. Study-wide points: Getting older went along with TCR beta diversity per million T cells dropping roughly linearly.

Alongside a J-beta primer mix, a sample-barcoded 5' primer served in a second PCR lasting about 7 to 12 cycles. MiXCR, applied by TCRdb to the 5' RACE reads, yields one record per CDR3 protein. The data hold about 930,000 distinct CDR3 sequences, with almost 30% observed a single time. V shed 5 bases and J shed 4 bases, with 17 bases lying between them. This CDR3 region has 16 residues. Germline V gene lookup returns CDR1 SGHTA and CDR2 FQGTGA. This clonotype was observed a handful of times. Its specificity is unknown. These data also featured in a second study, about T cells of mothers and their children.

Sequenced input: blood. The rearrangement uses TRBV7-3 and TRBJ2-2, with a possible D match to TRBD2 (7 bases). This clonotype was obtained from a woman in her 40s in good health. DNA of the CDR3: TGTGCCAGCAGCCCCGTTCGGGGGGCGATCACCGGGGAGCTGTTTTTT. Translation gives CASSPVRGAITGELFF.